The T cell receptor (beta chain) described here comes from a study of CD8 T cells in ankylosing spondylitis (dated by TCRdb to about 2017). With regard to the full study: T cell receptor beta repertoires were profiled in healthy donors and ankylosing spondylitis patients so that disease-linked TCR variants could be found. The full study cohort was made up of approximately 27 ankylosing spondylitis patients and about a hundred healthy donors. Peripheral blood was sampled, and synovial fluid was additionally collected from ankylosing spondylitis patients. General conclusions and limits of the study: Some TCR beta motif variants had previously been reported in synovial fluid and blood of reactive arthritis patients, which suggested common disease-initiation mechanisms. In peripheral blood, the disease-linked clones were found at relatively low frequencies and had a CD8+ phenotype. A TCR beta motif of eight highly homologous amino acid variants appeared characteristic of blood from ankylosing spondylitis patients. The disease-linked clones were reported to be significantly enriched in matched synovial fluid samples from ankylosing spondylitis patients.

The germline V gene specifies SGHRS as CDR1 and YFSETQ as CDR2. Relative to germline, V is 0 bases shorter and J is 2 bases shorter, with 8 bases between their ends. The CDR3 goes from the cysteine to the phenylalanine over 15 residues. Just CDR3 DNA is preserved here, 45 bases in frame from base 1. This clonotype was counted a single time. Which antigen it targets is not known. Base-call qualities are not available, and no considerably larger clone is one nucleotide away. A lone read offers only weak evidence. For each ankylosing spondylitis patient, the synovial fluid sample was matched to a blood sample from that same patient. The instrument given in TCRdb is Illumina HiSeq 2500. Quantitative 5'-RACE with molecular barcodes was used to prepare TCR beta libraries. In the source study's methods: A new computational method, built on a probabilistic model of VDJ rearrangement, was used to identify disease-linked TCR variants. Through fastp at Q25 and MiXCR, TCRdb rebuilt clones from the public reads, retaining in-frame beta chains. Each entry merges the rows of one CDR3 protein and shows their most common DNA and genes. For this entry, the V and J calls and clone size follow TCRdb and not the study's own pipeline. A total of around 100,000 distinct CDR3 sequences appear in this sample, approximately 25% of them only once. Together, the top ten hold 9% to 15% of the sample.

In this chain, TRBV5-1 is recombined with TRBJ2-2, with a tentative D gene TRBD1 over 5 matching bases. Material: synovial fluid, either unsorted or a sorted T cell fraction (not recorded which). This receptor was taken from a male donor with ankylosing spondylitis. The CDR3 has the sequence CASSLGQLNTGELFF. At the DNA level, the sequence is TGCGCCAGCAGCTTGGGACAGTTAAACACCGGGGAGCTGTTTTTT.